The rows below give T cell receptor beta chains drawn from one sample of a study of human T cells and chemical hapten exposure. TCRdb itself ran the RACE reads through MiXCR, one entry per CDR3 protein. The sample lists about 250,000 distinct CDR3 sequences, 7.5% to 8% occurring once. Material: whole blood, obtained in connection with sensitization to the hapten diphenylcyclopropenone (DPC). The receptors were sampled from a man aged 18 to 30 with alopecia areata. Some clones in this sample may be carry-over from other donors' samples. Both conserved end residues are part of each CDR3. A D gene is named only where the DNA matches it firmly. Expanded clones are given a class, and other clones once, few, many or no size at all.

j_gene,d_gene,abundance,v_gene,CDR3aa,CDR3nt
TRBJ2-2,.,many,TRBV28,CASSSRTAANTGELFF,TGTGCCAGCAGTTCCCGGACAGCCGCGAACACCGGGGAGCTGTTTTTT
TRBJ1-1,.,.,TRBV7-9,CASSLGGVGTEAFF,TGTGCCAGCAGCTTAGGTGGGGTTGGCACTGAAGCTTTCTTT
TRBJ1-2,TRBD1,.,TRBV3-1,CASSQGTGVAGYTF,TGTGCCAGCAGCCAAGGGACAGGGGTTGCGGGCTACACCTTC
TRBJ2-2,TRBD1,.,TRBV7-9,CASSSNRGRLTGELFF,TGTGCCAGCAGCTCCAACAGGGGCCGTTTGACCGGGGAGCTGTTTTTT
TRBJ1-2,.,many,TRBV28,CASSLFQGDYGYTF,TGTGCCAGCAGTTTATTCCAGGGAGACTATGGCTACACCTTC
TRBJ2-5,TRBD1,few,TRBV6-2/TRBV6-3,CASREDREETQYF,TGTGCCAGCAGAGAGGACAGGGAGGAGACCCAGTACTTC
TRBJ2-5,.,many,TRBV28,CASSLYGDSLGTETQYF,TGTGCCAGCAGTTTATATGGGGACTCTCTGGGGACAGAGACCCAGTACTTC
TRBJ2-3,.,few,TRBV29-1,CSVPTRGGLVADTQYF,TGCAGCGTTCCGACCAGGGGGGGACTAGTGGCAGATACGCAGTATTTT
TRBJ2-1,.,few,TRBV12-3/TRBV12-4,CASSLVRGGNNEQFF,TGTGCCAGCAGTTTAGTTCGTGGGGGGAACAATGAGCAGTTCTTC
TRBJ1-1,.,many,TRBV29-1,CSVAHGHTEAFF,TGCAGCGTTGCCCACGGACACACTGAAGCTTTCTTT
TRBJ2-1,TRBD2,few,TRBV6-2/TRBV6-3,CASSLIAGVSYNEQFF,TGTGCCAGCAGTTTGATAGCGGGGGTCTCCTACAATGAGCAGTTCTTC
TRBJ2-3,.,.,TRBV14,CASSQNYGDTQYF,TGTGCCAGCAGCCAAAACTACGGAGATACGCAGTATTTT
TRBJ2-4,.,many,TRBV20-1,CSPGARDGKNIQYF,TGCAGTCCGGGGGCCAGGGACGGCAAAAACATTCAGTACTTC
TRBJ1-6,TRBD1,few,TRBV6-6,CASSQTGGDSPLHF,TGTGCCAGCAGTCAGACAGGGGGCGATTCACCCCTCCACTTT
TRBJ2-4,.,.,TRBV20-1,CSAEGGAKNIQYF,TGCAGTGCTGAGGGGGGGGCCAAAAACATTCAGTACTTC
TRBJ2-1,.,few,TRBV21-1,CASSKGGAATYNEQFF,TGTGCCAGCAGCAAAGGGGGGGCAGCTACTTACAATGAGCAGTTCTTC
TRBJ2-1,.,many,TRBV5-6,CASSSGDHEQFF,TGTGCCAGCAGCTCGGGGGACCATGAGCAGTTCTTC
TRBJ1-5,.,many,TRBV6-1,CASSEYGQTYSNQPQHF,TGTGCCAGCAGTGAGTACGGACAGACCTATAGCAATCAGCCCCAGCATTTT
TRBJ2-7,.,.,TRBV10-1,CASSVPGASYEQYF,TGCGCCAGCAGTGTCCCGGGAGCCTCCTACGAGCAGTACTTC
TRBJ2-3,TRBD2,.,TRBV7-2,CASSPGLAGGGATDTQYF,TGTGCCAGCAGCCCGGGACTAGCGGGGGGAGGGGCCACAGATACGCAGTATTTT
TRBJ2-4,TRBD1,few,TRBV10-3,CVLFRQGWGKNIQYF,TGTGTCCTTTTTCGACAGGGGTGGGGCAAAAACATTCAGTACTTC
TRBJ2-3,.,.,TRBV12-3/TRBV12-4,CASSSRRPPADTQYF,TGTGCCAGCAGTTCCAGACGGCCCCCTGCAGATACGCAGTATTTT
TRBJ1-2,TRBD1,few,TRBV15,CATSRDPLQTGGAHGYTF,TGTGCCACCAGCAGAGATCCCCTCCAGACAGGGGGCGCGCATGGCTACACCTTC
TRBJ2-1,.,.,TRBV11-2,CASSLSDEQFF,TGTGCCAGCAGCTTATCCGATGAGCAGTTCTTC
TRBJ2-7,TRBD2,few,TRBV4-3,CASSQGSRTSGGFAYEQYF,TGCGCCAGCAGCCAAGGGTCTCGGACTAGCGGGGGGTTTGCCTACGAGCAGTACTTC
TRBJ1-1,.,few,TRBV10-3,CAIRMVPNTEAFF,TGTGCCATCAGGATGGTCCCTAACACTGAAGCTTTCTTT
TRBJ2-7,TRBD1,few,TRBV7-9,CASSRGQLSYEQYF,TGTGCCAGCAGCCGGGGACAGCTAAGCTACGAGCAGTACTTC
TRBJ2-2,.,few,TRBV12-3/TRBV12-4,CASRRLVRGAGELFF,TGTGCCAGCAGGAGACTAGTTAGGGGGGCCGGGGAGCTGTTTTTT
TRBJ2-3,.,many,TRBV29-1,CSVSRGMDADTQYF,TGCAGCGTTAGTCGGGGAATGGATGCAGATACGCAGTATTTT
TRBJ2-3,.,few,TRBV7-3,CASSPDSSSTDTQYF,TGTGCCAGCAGCCCAGACAGTTCTAGCACAGATACGCAGTATTTT
TRBJ2-6,.,few,TRBV3-1,CASSHNRARSSGANVLTF,TGTGCCAGCAGCCATAACAGGGCAAGGAGCTCTGGGGCCAACGTCCTGACTTTC
TRBJ1-1,TRBD1,.,TRBV7-9,CASSSQGQGAFF,TGTGCCAGCAGCTCTCAGGGACAGGGAGCTTTCTTT
TRBJ1-2,TRBD1,few,TRBV20-1,CSASWGQGNGYTF,TGCAGTGCTAGTTGGGGACAGGGGAATGGCTACACCTTC
TRBJ2-5,.,.,TRBV4-1,CASSQPSKTQYF,TGCGCCAGCAGCCAACCAAGTAAGACCCAGTACTTC
TRBJ2-3,.,many,TRBV28,CAYNRGTDTQYF,TGTGCCTACAATCGGGGCACAGATACGCAGTATTTT
TRBJ1-2,.,.,TRBV20-1,CSAKTSGRGYTF,TGCAGTGCTAAAACATCAGGGAGGGGCTACACCTTC
TRBJ2-7,TRBD1,few,TRBV12-3/TRBV12-4,CASTGQGYEQYF,TGTGCCAGCACGGGACAGGGCTACGAGCAGTACTTC
TRBJ1-2,.,.,TRBV25-1,CASSFKNHYGYTF,TGTGCCAGCAGTTTTAAAAACCACTATGGCTACACCTTC
TRBJ1-4,TRBD1,.,TRBV7-9,CASSFRTGNEKLFF,TGTGCCAGCAGCTTCAGGACAGGCAATGAAAAACTGTTTTTT
TRBJ1-1,.,many,TRBV6-2/TRBV6-3,CASSDGTDSINTEAFF,TGTGCCAGCAGTGACGGGACGGACAGCATAAACACTGAAGCTTTCTTT
TRBJ1-3,.,few,TRBV5-1,CASSSPGISGNTIYF,TGCGCCAGCAGCTCCCCGGGCATCTCTGGAAACACCATATATTTT
TRBJ1-1,TRBD1,few,TRBV2,CASTVDRGITEAFF,TGTGCCAGCACCGTCGACAGGGGTATTACTGAAGCTTTCTTT
TRBJ2-3,TRBD1,few,TRBV27,CASSTRTGDGTDTQYF,TGTGCCAGCAGTACGCGGACAGGGGACGGCACAGATACGCAGTATTTT
TRBJ2-1,TRBD1,few,TRBV7-6,CASSYDRVSYNEQFF,TGTGCCAGCAGCTACGACAGGGTCTCCTACAATGAGCAGTTCTTC
TRBJ2-2,.,.,TRBV20-1,CSARDSDTGRTGELFF,TGCAGTGCTAGAGATAGTGACACAGGACGAACCGGGGAGCTGTTTTTT
TRBJ1-3,TRBD1,few,TRBV11-2,CASSLAGDSSGNTIYF,TGTGCCAGCAGCTTAGCCGGGGACAGCTCTGGAAACACCATATATTTT
TRBJ1-3,.,many,TRBV7-2,CASSPAWVNTIYF,TGTGCCAGCAGCCCAGCCTGGGTAAACACCATATATTTT
TRBJ2-6,TRBD2,few,TRBV2,CASSREGGGANVLTF,TGTGCCAGCAGTCGGGAGGGAGGCGGGGCCAACGTCCTGACTTTC
TRBJ1-6,.,few,TRBV7-6,CASSLATGNSPLHF,TGTGCCAGCAGCTTAGCCACCGGTAATTCACCCCTCCACTTT
TRBJ2-7,.,.,TRBV5-1,CASSLLGSGTYEQYF,TGCGCCAGCAGCTTGCTGGGGTCGGGCACCTACGAGCAGTACTTC
TRBJ1-4,.,.,TRBV29-1,CSVVVRGEKLFF,TGCAGCGTTGTGGTCCGAGGGGAAAAACTGTTTTTT
TRBJ2-1,TRBD2,few,TRBV10-3,CAISESPGLGDEQFF,TGTGCCATCAGTGAGTCACCGGGACTAGGAGATGAGCAGTTCTTC
TRBJ1-5,.,.,TRBV12-3/TRBV12-4,CASSSTHSSQHF,TGTGCCAGCAGTAGCACCCATAGCTCCCAGCATTTT
TRBJ2-1,TRBD2,.,TRBV7-2,CASSLALLAGDNEQFF,TGTGCCAGCAGCTTAGCGCTTCTAGCGGGTGACAATGAGCAGTTCTTC
TRBJ1-4,TRBD1,.,TRBV4-1,CASSHRQGLGKLFF,TGCGCCAGCAGCCACCGACAGGGCCTAGGAAAACTGTTTTTT
TRBJ2-2,.,many,TRBV10-2,CASDGSGNTGELFF,TGCGCCAGTGATGGGTCCGGGAACACCGGGGAGCTGTTTTTT